The source of this T cell receptor beta chain is a study of tumor-infiltrating lymphocytes in primary liver carcinoma. Details on this clonotype: Its specificity is unknown. At one end, the junction sequence differs from germline, possibly due to a read error.

Germline-derived CDR1 and CDR2 are SEHNR and FQNEAQ (reference sequence). CDR3 length equals 15 residues. TCR beta cDNA was prepared out of around 460 ng total RNA by means of a constant-region primer. Slightly modified ARM-PCR, run as three nested multiplex PCR rounds, produced the TCR beta libraries. Both of the initial two PCR rounds ran for about 11 cycles and employed TRBV1-TRBV30 forward primers alongside a C-beta reverse primer. TCRdb used MiXCR to reprocess the multiplex PCR reads, holding one entry per CDR3 protein. The table lists approximately 79,000 distinct CDR3 sequences, roughly three quarters of them singletons. Study results and caveats: Tumors had a significantly higher top-250-clone fraction than blood (p = 0.039).

Without any cell sorting, about 18-30 mg of bulk tissue yielded co-extracted RNA and DNA. Resection treated the patients' primary liver carcinoma. Sampling of each tumor involved five separate regions. The chain recombines TRBV7-9 with TRBJ1-2; TRBD1 aligns across 7 bases. This clonotype was sampled from a man aged 35-49 years with primary liver carcinoma and hepatitis B virus infection. The sequencing input was liver tumor tissue from sampling region 4. Subset given: tumor region T4, right-lateral pole. The CDR3 loop is CASSRARGTNYSYTF. In nucleotides, the CDR3 is TGTGCCAGCAGCCGCGCCAGGGGGACTAACTATAGCTACACCTTC.